The clone carrying this T cell receptor (beta chain) was recorded many times. The antigen is unknown. Using RNA transcripts, the TCR beta CDR3 regions were amplified. Second-round multiplex PCR came after first-round RT-PCR with HTBI primers. Each CDR3 protein gets one entry after TCRdb re-called the multiplex PCR reads with MiXCR. There are some 750,000 distinct CDR3 sequences in the sample; 40% occur only once, and 44% lies in the top ten. The sample is drawn from a study of Graves' ophthalmopathy and Graves' hyperthyroidism. Study results and caveats: Discriminating ophthalmopathy from stable hyperthyroidism, a 13-signature model attained a sensitivity of over 85% and a specificity of 81.08%. Appearing in blood as well were most expanded thyroid clonotypes above 0.001 frequency.

PBMCs were isolated from a 10 ml sample of fresh peripheral blood. The sequenced sample consisted of peripheral blood. This clonotype was obtained from an adult man with Graves' ophthalmopathy.

The CDR3 loop reads CASSVEGQVIETQYF. The CDR3 nucleotides read TGTGCCAGCAGCGTAGAGGGACAGGTGATAGAGACCCAGTACTTC. The V call is TRBV9, the J call TRBJ2-5, with TRBD1 identical over 8 bases. Germline CDR1 and CDR2: SGDLS and YYNGEE. The junction had 5 bases not matched to a gene; V was cut back by 0 bases and J by 4 bases. The CDR3 spans 15 residues.